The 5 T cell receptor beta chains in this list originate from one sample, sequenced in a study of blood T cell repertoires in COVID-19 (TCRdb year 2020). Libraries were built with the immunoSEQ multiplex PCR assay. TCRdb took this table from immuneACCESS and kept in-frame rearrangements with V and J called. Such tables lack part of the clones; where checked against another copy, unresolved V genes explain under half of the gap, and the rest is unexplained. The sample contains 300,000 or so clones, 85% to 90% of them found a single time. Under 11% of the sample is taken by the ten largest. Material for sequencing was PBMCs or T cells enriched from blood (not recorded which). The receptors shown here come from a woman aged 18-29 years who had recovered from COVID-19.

The CDR3 bases are TGTGCCAGTAGTCCCGAGTTGTCCTCCTACAATGAGCAGTTCTTC. As protein: CASSPELSSYNEQFF. The chain has TRBV19 and TRBJ2-1; D remains unclear. The CDR3 runs to 15 residues. With 5 bases removed from V and 0 bases from J, the gap between germline ends came to 11 bases. From germline, CDR1 is LNHDA and CDR2 SQIVND (reference sequence).

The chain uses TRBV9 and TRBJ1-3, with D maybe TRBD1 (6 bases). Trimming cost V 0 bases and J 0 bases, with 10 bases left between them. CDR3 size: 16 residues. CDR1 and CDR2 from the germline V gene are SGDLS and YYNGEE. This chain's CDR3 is CASSVGQASSGNTIYF. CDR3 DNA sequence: TGTGCCAGCAGCGTAGGACAGGCAAGCTCTGGAAACACCATATATTTT.

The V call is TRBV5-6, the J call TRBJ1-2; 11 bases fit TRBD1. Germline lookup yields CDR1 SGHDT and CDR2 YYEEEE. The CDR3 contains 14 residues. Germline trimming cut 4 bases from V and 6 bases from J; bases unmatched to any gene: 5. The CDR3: CASSPGQGANGYTF. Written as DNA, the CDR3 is TGTGCCAGCAGCCCCGGACAGGGGGCGAATGGCTACACCTTC.

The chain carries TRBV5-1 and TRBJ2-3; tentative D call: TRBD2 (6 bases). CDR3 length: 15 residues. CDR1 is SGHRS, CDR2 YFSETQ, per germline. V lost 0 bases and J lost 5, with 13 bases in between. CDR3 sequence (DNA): TGCGCCAGCAGCTTGGGTCTCGGGAGTGAAGATACGCAGTATTTT. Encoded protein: CASSLGLGSEDTQYF.

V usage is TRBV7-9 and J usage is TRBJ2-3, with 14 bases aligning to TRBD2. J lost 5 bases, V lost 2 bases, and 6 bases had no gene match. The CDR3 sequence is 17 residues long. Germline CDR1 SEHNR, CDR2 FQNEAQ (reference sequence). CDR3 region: CASSLPETSGGVDTQYF. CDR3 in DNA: TGTGCCAGCAGCTTACCTGAGACTAGCGGGGGGGTAGATACGCAGTATTTT.